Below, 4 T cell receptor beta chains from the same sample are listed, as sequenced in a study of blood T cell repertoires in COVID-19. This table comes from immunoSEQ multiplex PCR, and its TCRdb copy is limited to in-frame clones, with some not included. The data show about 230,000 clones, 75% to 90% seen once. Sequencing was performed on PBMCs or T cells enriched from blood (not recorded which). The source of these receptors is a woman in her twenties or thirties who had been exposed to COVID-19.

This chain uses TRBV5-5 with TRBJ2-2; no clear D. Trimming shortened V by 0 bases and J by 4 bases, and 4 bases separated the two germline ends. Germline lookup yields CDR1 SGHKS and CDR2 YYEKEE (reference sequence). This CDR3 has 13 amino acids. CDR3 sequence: CASSLVLTGELFF. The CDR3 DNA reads TGTGCCAGCAGCTTGGTTCTCACCGGGGAGCTGTTTTTT.

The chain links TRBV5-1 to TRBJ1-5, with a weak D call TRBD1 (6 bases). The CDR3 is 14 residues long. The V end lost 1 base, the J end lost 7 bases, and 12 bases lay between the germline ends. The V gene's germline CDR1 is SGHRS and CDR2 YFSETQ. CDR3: CASSLRGQGQPQHF. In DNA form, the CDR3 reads TGCGCCAGCAGCTTGCGTGGGCAGGGGCAGCCCCAGCATTTT.

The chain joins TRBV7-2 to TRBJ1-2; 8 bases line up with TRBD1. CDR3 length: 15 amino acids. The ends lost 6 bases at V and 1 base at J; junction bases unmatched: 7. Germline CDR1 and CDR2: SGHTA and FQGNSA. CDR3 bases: TGTGCCAGCAGTTCGGCAGGGGGCCTTAACTATGGCTACACCTTC. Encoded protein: CASSSAGGLNYGYTF.

CDR3 protein: CSVEGLRRAETQYF. The CDR3 nucleotides read TGCAGCGTTGAAGGCCTCAGGCGGGCGGAGACCCAGTACTTC. The chain couples TRBV29-1 to TRBJ2-5, with D possibly TRBD2 on 5 matching bases. The CDR3 length is 14 residues. Germline V gene sequence: CDR1 SQVTM, CDR2 ANQGSEA. Trimming stripped 1 base from V and 5 bases from J, with 14 bases between. Full variable domain (remainder filled in from reference TRBV29-1 and TRBJ2-5): SAVISQKPSRDICQRGTSLTIQCQVDSQVTMMFWYRQQPGQSLTLIATANQGSEATYESGFVIDKFPISRPNLTFSTLTVSNMSPEDSSIYLCSVEGLRRAETQYFGPGTRLLVL.